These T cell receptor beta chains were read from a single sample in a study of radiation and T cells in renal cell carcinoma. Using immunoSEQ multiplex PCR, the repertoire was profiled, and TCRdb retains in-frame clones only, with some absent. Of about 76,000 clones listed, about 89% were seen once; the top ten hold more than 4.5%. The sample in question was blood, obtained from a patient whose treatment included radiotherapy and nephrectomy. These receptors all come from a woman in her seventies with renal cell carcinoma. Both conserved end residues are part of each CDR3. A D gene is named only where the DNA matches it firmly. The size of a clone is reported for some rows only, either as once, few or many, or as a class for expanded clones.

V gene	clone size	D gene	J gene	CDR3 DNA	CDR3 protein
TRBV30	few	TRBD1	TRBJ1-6	TGTGCCTGGGCTAGACAGGGAGATAATTCACCCCTCCACTTT	CAWARQGDNSPLHF
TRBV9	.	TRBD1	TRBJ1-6	TGTGCCAGCAGCGTTGCCGGGACAGCAAATTCACCCCTCCACTTT	CASSVAGTANSPLHF
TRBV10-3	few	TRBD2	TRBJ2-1	TGTGCCATCAGTGATCCGGGACTAGCGGGGCAAAGCTCCTACAATGAGCAGTTCTTC	CAISDPGLAGQSSYNEQFF
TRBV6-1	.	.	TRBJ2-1	TGTGCCAGCAGTGAAGTTGGGGGGGGGCCTGGTGAGCAGTTCTTC	CASSEVGGGPGEQFF
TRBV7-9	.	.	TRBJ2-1	TGTGCCAGCAGCTCCTGGACAGACAACAATGAGCAGTTCTTC	CASSSWTDNNEQFF
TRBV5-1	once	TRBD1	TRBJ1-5	TGCGCCAGCAGCCCTGACAGGGGTGGGCAGCCCCAGCATTTT	CASSPDRGGQPQHF
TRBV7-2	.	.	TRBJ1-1	TGTGCCAGCAGCTTGGGGGACATCCCGAACACTGAAGCTTTCTTT	CASSLGDIPNTEAFF
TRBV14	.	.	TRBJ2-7	TGTGCCAGCAGCCGCCCGGCGAACGAGCAGTACTTC	CASSRPANEQYF
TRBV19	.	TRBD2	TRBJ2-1	TGTGCCAGTAGTAGTAGCGGGGGGCAGAATGAGCAGTTCTTC	CASSSSGGQNEQFF
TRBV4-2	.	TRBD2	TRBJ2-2	TGTGCCAGCAGCCAAGATTATTGGCTAGCGGGGAACACCGGGGAGCTGTTTTTT	CASSQDYWLAGNTGELFF
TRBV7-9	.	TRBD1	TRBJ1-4	TGTGCCAGCAGCCCAAGCAGGACAGGGGGCTTCTTATCTGAAAAACTGTTTTTT	CASSPSRTGGFLSEKLFF
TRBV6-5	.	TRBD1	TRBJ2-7	TGTGCCAGCAGTCAGGGGGCATGGGAGCAGTACTTC	CASSQGAWEQYF
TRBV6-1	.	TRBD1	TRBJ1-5	TGTGCCAGCAGCGCGACAGGGATGGGTCAGCCCCAGCATTTT	CASSATGMGQPQHF
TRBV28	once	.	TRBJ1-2	TGTGCCAGCAGCACCTCAGGGATAGTCCATGGCTACACCTTC	CASSTSGIVHGYTF
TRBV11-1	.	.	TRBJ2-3	TGTGCCAGCAGCTACTGGACCACAGATACGCAGTATTTT	CASSYWTTDTQYF
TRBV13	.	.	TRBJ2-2	TGTGCCAGCAGTCGCGACGTCCTTAGGGGAACCGGGGAGCTGTTTTTT	CASSRDVLRGTGELFF
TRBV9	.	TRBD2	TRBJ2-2	TGTGCCAGCAGCGTAGCACGCACCGGGACTAGGGGTACCGGGGAGCTGTTTTTT	CASSVARTGTRGTGELFF
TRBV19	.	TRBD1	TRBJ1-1	TGTGCCAGTAGCCGGACAGGCTTCGAAGCTTTCTTT	CASSRTGFEAFF
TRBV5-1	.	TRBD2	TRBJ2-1	TGCGCCAGCAGAGGGGAGGGACTCTCCTACAATGAGCAGTTCTTC	CASRGEGLSYNEQFF
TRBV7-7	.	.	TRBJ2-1	TGTGCTAGCAGCTTAGCGGTAGACAATGAGCAGTTCTTC	CASSLAVDNEQFF
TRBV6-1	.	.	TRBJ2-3	TGTGCCAGCAGTGAAGGCCAGACGACAGACCGAGACACAGATACGCAGTATTTT	CASSEGQTTDRDTDTQYF
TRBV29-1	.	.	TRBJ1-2	TGCAGCGTTGTTGAAACGGCTTCACCTCTCTATGGCTACACCTTC	CSVVETASPLYGYTF
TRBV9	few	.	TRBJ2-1	TGTGCCAGCAGCGTAGGGCTAGGGGACTACAATGAGCAGTTCTTC	CASSVGLGDYNEQFF
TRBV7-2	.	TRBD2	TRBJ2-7	TGTGCCAGCAGCCAGAAGGTTAGCGGGGGGACCTACGAGCAGTACTTC	CASSQKVSGGTYEQYF
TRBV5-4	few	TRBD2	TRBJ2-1	TGTGCCAGCAGCTTGTCGACTAGCCTCAATGAGCAGTTCTTC	CASSLSTSLNEQFF
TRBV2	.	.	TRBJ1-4	TGTGCCAGCAGTGAAGCGTCTAGGGGGATCAGGGAAAAACTGTTTTTT	CASSEASRGIREKLFF
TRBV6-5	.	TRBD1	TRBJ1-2	TGTGCCAGCAGTTCGGGGGACAGCTATGGCTACACCTTC	CASSSGDSYGYTF
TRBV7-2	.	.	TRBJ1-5	TGTGCCAGCAGCTTGTCGGCAGGCAATCAGCCCCAGCATTTT	CASSLSAGNQPQHF
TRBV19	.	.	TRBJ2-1	TGTGCCAGTAGTGCGGGACTGGGGTTGGGGGTAGACAATGAGCAGTTCTTC	CASSAGLGLGVDNEQFF
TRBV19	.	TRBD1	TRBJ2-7	TGTGCCACCTCCCCACGGCAGGGGGCGTACGAGCAGTACTTC	CATSPRQGAYEQYF
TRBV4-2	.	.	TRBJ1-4	TGTGCCAGCAGCTCCACAGATGAAAAACTGTTTTTT	CASSSTDEKLFF
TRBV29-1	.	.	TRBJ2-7	TGCAGCGTTGCTAGGAGTGGAAGCTCCTACGAGCAGTACTTC	CSVARSGSSYEQYF
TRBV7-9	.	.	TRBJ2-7	TGTGCCAGCAGTAAGGACGGCCGACCTTCCTACGAGCAGTACTTC	CASSKDGRPSYEQYF
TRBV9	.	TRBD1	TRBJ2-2	TGTGCCAGCAGCCCCGGGACAGACACCGGGGAGCTGTTTTTT	CASSPGTDTGELFF
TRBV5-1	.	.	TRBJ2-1	TGCGCCAGCAGCACCGCACGGGGCAATGAGCAGTTCTTC	CASSTARGNEQFF
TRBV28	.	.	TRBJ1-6	TGTGCCAGCAGGAGTCGACAGTTAAATTCACCCCTCCACTTT	CASRSRQLNSPLHF
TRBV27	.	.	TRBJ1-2	TGTGCCAGCAGTTCCCACAGGGCCCATGGCTACACCTTC	CASSSHRAHGYTF
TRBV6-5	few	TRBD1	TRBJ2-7	TGTGCCAGCAGTTCCCCGGGACAGGGGGCCAACGAGCAGTACTTC	CASSSPGQGANEQYF
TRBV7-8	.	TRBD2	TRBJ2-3	TGTGCCAGCAGTGGGGGGGGTCCGGGAGATACGCAGTATTTT	CASSGGGPGDTQYF
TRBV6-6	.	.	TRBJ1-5	TGTGCCAGCATTGGGGGGGGTTCTTATCAGCCCCAGCATTTT	CASIGGGSYQPQHF
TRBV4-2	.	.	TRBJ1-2	TGTGCCAGCAGCCAAGGGGTACGACAGTTAAACTATGGCTACACCTTC	CASSQGVRQLNYGYTF
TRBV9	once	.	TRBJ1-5	TGTGCCAGCAGCGGGGGGGAATATAGCAATCAGCCCCAGCATTTT	CASSGGEYSNQPQHF
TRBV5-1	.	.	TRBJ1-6	TGCGCCAGCAGCTTGGACGGCGAGGGCACCAGTTTGTGGGATTCACCCCTCCACTTT	CASSLDGEGTSLWDSPLHF
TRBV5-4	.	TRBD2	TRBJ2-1	TGTGCCAGCAGCTCCGGGACTAGGCCCTCCAGCTCCTACAATGAGCAGTTCTTC	CASSSGTRPSSSYNEQFF
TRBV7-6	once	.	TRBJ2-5	TGTGCCAGCAGCCGCGGGCAGGGTAGTACCCAGTACTTC	CASSRGQGSTQYF
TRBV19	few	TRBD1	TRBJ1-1	TGTGCCAGTAGTATGACAGGGTGGATGAACACTGAAGCTTTCTTT	CASSMTGWMNTEAFF
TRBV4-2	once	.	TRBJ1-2	TGTGCCAGCAGCCAAGTTAATCGTATGGGGGGGCGCCGGAATGGCTACACCTTC	CASSQVNRMGGRRNGYTF
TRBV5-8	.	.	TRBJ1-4	TGTGCCAGCAGCCGGGAGGGGGTTCGCGAAAAACTGTTTTTT	CASSREGVREKLFF
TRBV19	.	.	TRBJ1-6	TGTGCCAGTAGCCAACCGTCTCAGGGGACAAATTCACCCCTCCACTTT	CASSQPSQGTNSPLHF
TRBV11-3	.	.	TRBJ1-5	TGTGCCATTTTTCTAAGAGGGGACAATCAGCCCCAGCATTTT	CAIFLRGDNQPQHF
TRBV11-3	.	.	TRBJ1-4	TGTGCCAGCAGCTTAGGTTCAACAACTAATGAAAAACTGTTTTTT	CASSLGSTTNEKLFF
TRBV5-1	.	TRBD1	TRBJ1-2	TGCGCCAGCAGAAAAACTGGGGGACAGGGGTCTAACTATGGCTACACCTTC	CASRKTGGQGSNYGYTF
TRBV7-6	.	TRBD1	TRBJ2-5	TGTGCCAGCAGCGCCGGGACAGGGGTCGAGACCCAGTACTTC	CASSAGTGVETQYF
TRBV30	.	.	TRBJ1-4	TGTGCCTGGGGAGATGAAAAACTGTTTTTT	CAWGDEKLFF